This paragraph covers one TCR beta chain sequence. Its antigen remains unidentified. The record originates from a study of shared clonotypes between healthy human individuals. TCRdb keeps only in-frame clones here, not all; method: immunoSEQ multiplex PCR. The table records approximately 1,500,000 clones, nearly 99% of them present only once. Study-wide results and caveats: Non-shared clonotypes were found to have lower generation probabilities than the clonotypes that were shared by all four of the sorted-subset donors.

Memory CD4+ cells were the fraction left after CD45RA+ naive selection. The source material was naive CD4+ T cells sorted from blood. Noted subset: CD45RA+ positively selected. This receptor was obtained from a man aged 25 to 40 in good health.

The CDR3 DNA reads as TGTGCCAGCAGCCCTGGGGGAGTTTCCAGCTATGGCTACACCTTC. Translating gives CASSPGGVSSYGYTF. The V call is TRBV5-5, the J call TRBJ1-2, with D possibly matching TRBD1 (5 bases). The germline V gene encodes CDR1 SGHKS and CDR2 YYEKEE (reference sequence). CDR3 length equals 15 residues. The V end lost 4 bases, the J end lost 4 bases, and 17 bases lay between the germline ends.